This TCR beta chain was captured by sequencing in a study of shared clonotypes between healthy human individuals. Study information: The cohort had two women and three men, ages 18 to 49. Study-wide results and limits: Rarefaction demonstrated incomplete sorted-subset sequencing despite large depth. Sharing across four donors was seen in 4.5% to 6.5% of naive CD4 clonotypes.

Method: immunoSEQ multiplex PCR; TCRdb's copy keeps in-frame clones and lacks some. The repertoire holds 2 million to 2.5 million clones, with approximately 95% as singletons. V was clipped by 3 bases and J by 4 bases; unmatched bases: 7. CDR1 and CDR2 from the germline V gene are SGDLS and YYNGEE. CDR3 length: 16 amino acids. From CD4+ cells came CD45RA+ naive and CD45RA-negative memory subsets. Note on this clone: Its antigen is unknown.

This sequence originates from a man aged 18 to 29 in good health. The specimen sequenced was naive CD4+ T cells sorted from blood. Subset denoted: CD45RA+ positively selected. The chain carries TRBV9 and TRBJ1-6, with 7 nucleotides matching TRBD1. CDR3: CASSAGVTGYNSPLHF. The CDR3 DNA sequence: TGTGCCAGCAGCGCGGGAGTGACAGGGTATAATTCACCCCTCCACTTT.